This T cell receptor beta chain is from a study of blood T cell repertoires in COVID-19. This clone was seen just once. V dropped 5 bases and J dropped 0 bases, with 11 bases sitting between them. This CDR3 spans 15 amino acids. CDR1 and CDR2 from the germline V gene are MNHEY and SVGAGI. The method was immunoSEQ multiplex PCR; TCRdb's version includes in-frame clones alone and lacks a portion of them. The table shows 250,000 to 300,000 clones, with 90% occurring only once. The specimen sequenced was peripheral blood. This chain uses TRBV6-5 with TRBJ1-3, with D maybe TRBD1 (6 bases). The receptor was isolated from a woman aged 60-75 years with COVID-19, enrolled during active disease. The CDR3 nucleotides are TGTGCCAGCAGTACAACAGGGCACTCTGGAAACACCATATATTTT. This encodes CASSTTGHSGNTIYF.